This section outlines one T cell receptor beta chain sequence together with its context. These data belong to a study of blood T cell repertoires in COVID-19. Study-wide background: Acute and convalescent COVID-19 samples came from the United States, Italy and Spain.

As handled by the study authors: For nucleated cells, counts were estimated from reference gene primer amplification. The assay was immunoSEQ multiplex PCR, and TCRdb's table has in-frame clones only and misses some. Clone size and the V and J calls come from that table; the DNA yielded D and trimming. This table has more than 250,000 clones, roughly 90% appearing once. Unmatched junction bases numbered 14, after V lost 4 bases and J lost 5 bases. The CDR3 covers 17 residues. From germline, CDR1 is SGHVS and CDR2 FQNEAQ. Everyone who took part was roughly 18 to 100 years old, and they came from about two dozen US areas. What the recovered Cohort 3 donors had was two negative PCRs, clearance, or symptom resolution.

The sequence was collected from a woman aged 30 to 39 who had recovered from COVID-19. The sample comprised PBMCs or T cells enriched from blood (not recorded which). The chain joins TRBV7-8 to TRBJ2-5, with 9 bases fitting TRBD1. The CDR3 loop is CASSSRTGVSDRETQYF. DNA for the CDR3: TGTGCCAGCAGCTCCCGGACAGGGGTGAGCGATCGGGAGACCCAGTACTTC.